Listed below are T cell receptor beta chains from one sample, sequenced in a study of T cells in Graves' hyperthyroidism and ophthalmopathy. Each CDR3 protein gets one entry after TCRdb re-called the multiplex PCR reads with MiXCR. Seen here are hundreds of thousands of distinct CDR3 sequences, 30% to 40% observed once, and the top ten hold about a third. Sequenced: blood. The receptors here all came from a woman in her 40s with Graves' hyperthyroidism. The CDR3 runs from the conserved cysteine through the conserved F or W. A D gene is named only where the DNA matches it firmly. Only some rows state a clone size, as once, few, many or a class for expanded clones.

CDR3 protein | CDR3 DNA | D gene | J gene | clone size | V gene
CSANADFDEQYF | TGCAGTGCAAACGCAGATTTTGACGAGCAGTACTTC | NA | TRBJ2-7 | few | TRBV20-1
CASGPRLAVTGELFF | TGTGCCAGCGGCCCCCGACTAGCAGTCACCGGGGAGCTGTTTTTT | TRBD2 | TRBJ2-2 | NA | TRBV9
CASSDREGYGELFF | TGCGCCAGCAGTGACAGGGAAGGATACGGGGAGCTGTTTTTT | NA | TRBJ2-2 | many | TRBV10-2
CASSVGVGEAFF | TGTGCCAGCAGCGTAGGGGTCGGAGAAGCTTTCTTT | NA | TRBJ1-1 | many | TRBV9
CASSLDRVNGYTF | TGTGCCAGCAGCTTAGACAGGGTAAATGGCTACACCTTC | TRBD1 | TRBJ1-2 | many | TRBV7-3
CASSDTTIYF | TGTGCCAGCAGTGATACCACCATATATTTT | NA | TRBJ1-3 | many | TRBV25-1
CASGNRGVRAFF | TGTGCCAGCGGAAACCGGGGGGTTCGGGCTTTCTTT | NA | TRBJ1-1 | NA | TRBV28
CASSYGNTPRPNYGYTF | TGTGCCAGCAGCTACGGGAACACTCCGCGCCCTAACTATGGCTACACCTTC | NA | TRBJ1-2 | NA | TRBV7-9
CASSLWGLENQPQHF | TGTGCCAGCAGCCTTTGGGGGCTAGAGAATCAGCCCCAGCATTTT | NA | TRBJ1-5 | few | TRBV6-2/TRBV6-3
CASSATLYTGELFF | TGTGCCAGCAGTGCTACCCTATACACCGGGGAGCTGTTTTTT | NA | TRBJ2-2 | NA | TRBV10-3
CSARDHRNTEAFF | TGCAGTGCTAGAGATCACAGGAACACTGAAGCTTTCTTT | NA | TRBJ1-1 | many | TRBV20-1
CSARASGDGYTF | TGCAGTGCTAGGGCTTCTGGGGATGGCTACACCTTC | NA | TRBJ1-2 | few | TRBV20-1
CASSDPGQGYEQYF | TGTGCCAGCAGTGACCCGGGACAGGGCTACGAGCAGTACTTC | TRBD1 | TRBJ2-7 | NA | TRBV28
CASSSAAITDNYGYTF | TGTGCCAGCAGTTCCGCGGCAATAACAGATAACTATGGCTACACCTTC | NA | TRBJ1-2 | few | TRBV28
CATGTVVSYEQYF | TGTGCCACAGGGACAGTCGTCTCCTACGAGCAGTACTTC | TRBD1 | TRBJ2-7 | few | TRBV6-5
CASSPRRGSNYGYTF | TGCGCCAGCAGTCCCCGTAGGGGGTCTAACTATGGCTACACCTTC | NA | TRBJ1-2 | NA | TRBV10-2
CASSLEGAYQPQHF | TGTGCCAGCAGCTTAGAGGGCGCTTATCAGCCCCAGCATTTT | NA | TRBJ1-5 | many | TRBV7-9
CASSQENTGRRYF | TGTGCCAGCAGCCAAGAAAATACGGGGCGCAGGTACTTC | NA | TRBJ2-7 | few | TRBV3-1
CASSPGRAEYQETQYF | TGTGCCAGCAGCCCCGGACGGGCCGAGTACCAAGAGACCCAGTACTTC | NA | TRBJ2-5 | NA | TRBV7-2
CASSLYQDTQYF | TGTGCCAGCAGCTTATATCAAGATACGCAGTATTTT | NA | TRBJ2-3 | NA | TRBV7-9
CATHRGQNYGYTF | TGTGCCACCCACAGGGGGCAAAACTATGGCTACACCTTC | TRBD1 | TRBJ1-2 | NA | TRBV10-3
CASSFPSVANYGYTF | TGTGCCAGCAGCTTCCCCTCAGTAGCTAACTATGGCTACACCTTC | NA | TRBJ1-2 | NA | TRBV11-2
CASSLPPGMGSYNSPLHF | TGTGCCAGCAGCTTGCCCCCGGGGATGGGCTCCTATAATTCACCCCTCCACTTT | NA | TRBJ1-6 | NA | TRBV7-2
CSSRASIGAYEQYF | TGCAGCTCCAGGGCCTCTATTGGGGCCTACGAGCAGTACTTC | NA | TRBJ2-7 | NA | TRBV29-1
CSASGLAGKETQYF | TGCAGTGCTAGCGGACTAGCGGGGAAAGAGACCCAGTACTTC | TRBD2 | TRBJ2-5 | many | TRBV20-1
CASSIDRGRFQPQHF | TGTGCCAGCAGCATAGACAGGGGGCGATTTCAGCCCCAGCATTTT | TRBD1 | TRBJ1-5 | NA | TRBV7-8
CASSSVVGELFF | TGTGCCAGCAGTTCAGTTGTGGGGGAGCTGTTTTTT | NA | TRBJ2-2 | NA | TRBV2
CSVGWDIQYF | TGCAGTGTTGGGTGGGACATTCAGTACTTC | NA | TRBJ2-4 | NA | TRBV20-1
CASTDVGNTIYF | TGTGCCAGTACTGACGTGGGAAACACCATATATTTT | NA | TRBJ1-3 | many | TRBV19
CASSQGGSWDSYEQYF | TGTGCCAGCAGCCAAGGGGGGTCGTGGGACTCCTACGAGCAGTACTTC | NA | TRBJ2-7 | NA | TRBV14
CAISRQIPRDTEAFF | TGTGCCATCAGTCGTCAGATCCCGCGGGACACTGAAGCTTTCTTT | NA | TRBJ1-1 | many | TRBV10-3
CASSLGQTNEKLFF | TGTGCCAGCAGCCTGGGACAGACTAATGAAAAACTGTTTTTT | TRBD1 | TRBJ1-4 | many | TRBV5-8
CASRPGRLRDSPLHF | TGTGCCAGCAGACCGGGACGTCTGAGGGATTCACCCCTCCACTTT | NA | TRBJ1-6 | NA | TRBV14
CASSLRRLQETQYF | TGTGCCAGCAGCTTGAGGCGGCTCCAAGAGACCCAGTACTTC | NA | TRBJ2-5 | few | TRBV5-4
CASSRRQGDGNTGELFF | TGTGCCAGCAGCCGTCGACAGGGCGACGGAAACACCGGGGAGCTGTTTTTT | TRBD1 | TRBJ2-2 | NA | TRBV7-8
CASREDRDHSPLHF | TGTGCCAGCAGAGAGGACAGGGACCATTCACCCCTCCACTTT | TRBD1 | TRBJ1-6 | few | TRBV12-3/TRBV12-4
CSVDQKSGTGPFRF | TGCAGCGTTGATCAAAAGTCCGGGACAGGGCCCTTCCGCTTC | TRBD1 | TRBJ1-2 | few | TRBV29-1
CSVEGQGALRGTEAFF | TGCAGCGTTGAGGGACAGGGGGCGTTAAGGGGGACTGAAGCTTTCTTT | TRBD1 | TRBJ1-1 | NA | TRBV29-1
CASIWGSGLHDTEAFF | TGTGCCAGCATTTGGGGATCGGGTCTCCATGACACTGAAGCTTTCTTT | NA | TRBJ1-1 | few | TRBV6-6
CASSQGNRYGYTF | TGTGCCAGCAGCCAAGGGAACCGCTATGGCTACACCTTC | NA | TRBJ1-2 | NA | TRBV3-1
CASSSSEGGYYGYTF | TGTGCCAGCAGTTCCTCTGAGGGGGGTTACTATGGCTACACCTTC | NA | TRBJ1-2 | few | TRBV7-8
CSASGQGLEQYF | TGCAGTGCTTCGGGACAGGGTCTCGAGCAGTACTTC | TRBD1 | TRBJ2-7 | NA | TRBV20-1
CASSLGIQRTSGSTIYF | TGTGCCAGCAGCTTAGGTATCCAGCGTACTTCTGGAAGCACCATATATTTT | NA | TRBJ1-3 | NA | TRBV7-2
CASKTASDTDTQYF | TGTGCCAGCAAGACGGCTAGCGACACAGATACGCAGTATTTT | NA | TRBJ2-3 | few | TRBV7-8
CASKIQGGTGELFF | TGTGCCAGCAAAATCCAGGGGGGCACCGGGGAGCTGTTTTTT | NA | TRBJ2-2 | NA | TRBV12-3/TRBV12-4
CASSHAWQGEIQRNTIYF | TGTGCCAGCAGCCATGCTTGGCAGGGGGAGATTCAACGTAACACCATATATTTT | TRBD1 | TRBJ1-3 | few | TRBV14
CAISPTGGGSNEKLFF | TGTGCCATCAGCCCGACAGGGGGCGGCTCTAATGAAAAACTGTTTTTT | TRBD1 | TRBJ1-4 | NA | TRBV10-3
CASSNRDRTSNVLTF | TGTGCCAGTAGTAACCGGGACCGAACATCCAACGTCCTGACTTTC | NA | TRBJ2-6 | NA | TRBV19
CSATRVGSRLQPQHF | TGCAGTGCTACCCGGGTGGGGAGCCGATTGCAGCCCCAGCATTTT | NA | TRBJ1-5 | NA | TRBV20-1
CASSEGQRGEQFF | TGTGCCAGCAGTGAAGGGCAACGGGGTGAGCAGTTCTTC | NA | TRBJ2-1 | once | TRBV2
CASSRGLDRAKSPLHF | TGTGCCAGCAGCCGAGGCCTTGACAGGGCCAAATCACCCCTCCACTTT | TRBD1 | TRBJ1-6 | NA | TRBV7-2
CANHGLQETQYF | TGTGCCAACCACGGGTTACAAGAGACCCAGTACTTC | NA | TRBJ2-5 | NA | TRBV3-2
CASSLGGALNTEAFF | TGTGCCAGCAGCTTAGGGGGGGCCCTGAACACTGAAGCTTTCTTT | NA | TRBJ1-1 | many | TRBV7-2